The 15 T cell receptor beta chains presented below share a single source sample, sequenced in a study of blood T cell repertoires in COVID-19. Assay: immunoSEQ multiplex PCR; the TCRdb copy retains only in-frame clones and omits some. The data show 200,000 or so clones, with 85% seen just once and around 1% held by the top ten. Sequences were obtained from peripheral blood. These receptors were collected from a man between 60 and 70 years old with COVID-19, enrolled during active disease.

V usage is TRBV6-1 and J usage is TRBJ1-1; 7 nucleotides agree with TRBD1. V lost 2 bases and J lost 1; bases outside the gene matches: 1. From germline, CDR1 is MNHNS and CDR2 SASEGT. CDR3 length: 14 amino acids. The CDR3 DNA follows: TGTGCCAGCAGTGAACAGGGGGGGAACACTGAAGCTTTCTTT. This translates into CASSEQGGNTEAFF.

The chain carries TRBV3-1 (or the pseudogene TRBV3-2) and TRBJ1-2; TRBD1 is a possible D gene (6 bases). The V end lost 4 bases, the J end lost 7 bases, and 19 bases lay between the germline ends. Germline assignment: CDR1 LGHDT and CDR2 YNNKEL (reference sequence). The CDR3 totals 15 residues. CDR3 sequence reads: CASSPGVAGASGYTF. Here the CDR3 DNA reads TGTGCCAGCAGCCCCGGGGTCGCGGGGGCAAGTGGCTACACCTTC.

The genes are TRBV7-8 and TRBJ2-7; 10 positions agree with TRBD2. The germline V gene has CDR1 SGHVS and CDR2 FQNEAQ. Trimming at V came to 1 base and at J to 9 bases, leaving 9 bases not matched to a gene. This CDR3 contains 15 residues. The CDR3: CASSLVASGSSAQYF. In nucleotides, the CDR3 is TGTGCCAGCAGCTTAGTCGCTAGCGGGAGTTCGGCGCAGTACTTC.

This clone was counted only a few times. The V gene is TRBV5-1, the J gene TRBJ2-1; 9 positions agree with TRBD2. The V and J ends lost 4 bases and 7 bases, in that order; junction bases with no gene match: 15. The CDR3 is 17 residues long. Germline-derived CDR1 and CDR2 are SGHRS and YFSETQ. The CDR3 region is CASSLEASGIGYNEQFF. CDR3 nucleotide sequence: TGCGCCAGCAGCCTGGAGGCTAGCGGGATCGGATATAATGAGCAGTTCTTC. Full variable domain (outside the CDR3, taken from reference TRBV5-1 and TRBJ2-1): KAGVTQTPRYLIKTRGQQVTLSCSPISGHRSVSWYQQTPGQGLQFLFEYFSETQRNKGNFPGRFSGRQFSNSRSEMNVSTLELGDSALYLCASSLEASGIGYNEQFFGPGTRLTVL.

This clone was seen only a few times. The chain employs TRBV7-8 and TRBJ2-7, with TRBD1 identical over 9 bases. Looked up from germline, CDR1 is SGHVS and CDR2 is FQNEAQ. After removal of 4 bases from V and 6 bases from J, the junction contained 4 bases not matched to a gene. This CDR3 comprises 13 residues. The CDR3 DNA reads TGTGCCAGCAGCTGGGACAGGGAAGGCGAGCAGTACTTC. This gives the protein CASSWDREGEQYF. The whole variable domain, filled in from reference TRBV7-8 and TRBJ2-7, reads GAGVSQSPRYKVAKRGQDVALRCDPISGHVSLFWYQQALGQGPEFLTYFQNEAQLDKSGLPSDRFFAERPEGSVSTLKIQRTQQEDSAVYLCASSWDREGEQYFGPGTRLTVT.

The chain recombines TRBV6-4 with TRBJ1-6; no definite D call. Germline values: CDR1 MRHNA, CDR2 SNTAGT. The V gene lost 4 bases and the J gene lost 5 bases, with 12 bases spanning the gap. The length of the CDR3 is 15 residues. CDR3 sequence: CASSVLGRDNSPLHF. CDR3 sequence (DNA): TGTGCCAGCAGTGTCTTGGGCCGCGATAATTCACCCCTCCACTTT.

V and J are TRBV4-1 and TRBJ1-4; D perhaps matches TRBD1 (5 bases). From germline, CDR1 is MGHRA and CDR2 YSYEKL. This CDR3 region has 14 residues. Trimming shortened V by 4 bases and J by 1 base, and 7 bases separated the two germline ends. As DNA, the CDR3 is TGCGCCAGCAGCCTTCAGGGAACTAATGAAAAACTGTTTTTT. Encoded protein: CASSLQGTNEKLFF.

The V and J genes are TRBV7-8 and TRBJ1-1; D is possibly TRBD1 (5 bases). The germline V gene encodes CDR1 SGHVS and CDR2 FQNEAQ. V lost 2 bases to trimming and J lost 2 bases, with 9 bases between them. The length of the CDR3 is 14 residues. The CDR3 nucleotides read TGTGCCAGCAGCTTAAGGCAGGGAAACACTGAAGCTTTCTTT. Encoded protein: CASSLRQGNTEAFF.

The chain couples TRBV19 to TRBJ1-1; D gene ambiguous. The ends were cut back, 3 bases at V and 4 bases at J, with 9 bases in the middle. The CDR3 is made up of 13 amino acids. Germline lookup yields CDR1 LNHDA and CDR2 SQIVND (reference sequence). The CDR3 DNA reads TGTGCCAGTAGTATGAAGGCGGGCACTGAAGCTTTCTTT. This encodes CASSMKAGTEAFF.

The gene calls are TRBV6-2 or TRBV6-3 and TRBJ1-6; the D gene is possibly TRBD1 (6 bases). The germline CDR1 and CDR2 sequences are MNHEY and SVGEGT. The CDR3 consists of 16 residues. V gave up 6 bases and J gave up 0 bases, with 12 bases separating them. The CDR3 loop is CASSKDSNSYNSPLHF. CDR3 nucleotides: TGTGCCAGCAGCAAGGACAGCAACTCCTATAATTCACCCCTCCACTTT.

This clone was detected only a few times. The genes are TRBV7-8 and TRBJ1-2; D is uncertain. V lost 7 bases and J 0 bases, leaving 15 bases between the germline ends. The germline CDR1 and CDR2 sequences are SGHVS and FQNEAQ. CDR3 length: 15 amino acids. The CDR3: CASTPPGLANYGYTF. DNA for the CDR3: TGTGCCAGCACTCCCCCGGGTTTAGCTAACTATGGCTACACCTTC.

CDR3 DNA sequence: TGTGCCAGCAGTAAAAGGACAGGTTCCTACGAGCAGTACTTC. Its protein product is CASSKRTGSYEQYF. The V and J genes are TRBV2 and TRBJ2-7; TRBD1 agrees at 7 bases. The junction had 5 bases not matched to a gene; V was cut back by 5 bases and J by 1 base. This CDR3 is 14 amino acids long. Germline CDR1 SNHLY, CDR2 FYNNEI.

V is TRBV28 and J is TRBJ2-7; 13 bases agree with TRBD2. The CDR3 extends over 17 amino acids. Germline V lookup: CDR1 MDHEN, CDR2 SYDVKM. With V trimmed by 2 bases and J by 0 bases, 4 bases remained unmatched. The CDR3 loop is CASSLRGLAGFSYEQYF. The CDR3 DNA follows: TGTGCCAGCAGTTTACGGGGACTAGCGGGGTTCTCCTACGAGCAGTACTTC.

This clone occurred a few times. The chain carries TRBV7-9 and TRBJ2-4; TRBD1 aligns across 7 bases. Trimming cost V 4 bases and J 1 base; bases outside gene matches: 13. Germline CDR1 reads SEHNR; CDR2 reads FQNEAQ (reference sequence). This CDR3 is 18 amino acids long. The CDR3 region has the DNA TGTGCCAGCAGCTCCTACCTGACAGGGAAGGAGGCCAAAAACATTCAGTACTTC. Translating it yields CASSSYLTGKEAKNIQYF.

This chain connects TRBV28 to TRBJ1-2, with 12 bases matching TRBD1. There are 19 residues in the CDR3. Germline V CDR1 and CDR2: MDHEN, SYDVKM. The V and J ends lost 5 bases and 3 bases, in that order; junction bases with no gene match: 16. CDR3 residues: CASSTPRGTGGKSYYGYTF. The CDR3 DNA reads TGTGCCAGCAGTACTCCAAGGGGGACAGGGGGCAAAAGTTACTATGGCTACACCTTC.